A single sample gave rise to the 10 T cell receptor beta chains below, sequenced in a study of Ad26.COV2.S vaccination and SARS-CoV-2 variants. Libraries were prepared by immunoSEQ multiplex PCR; TCRdb keeps only in-frame clonotypes and omits some of them. The sample records about 480,000 clones, roughly 87% being singletons. The treatment denotes: around 19 received Ad26.COV2.S at low or high dose, single or two shots; about five received placebo; per-sample allocation not given. Day 63 after the first vaccine or placebo injection was the time point for sampling. Sequencing used peripheral blood, obtained in a trial of Ad26.COV2.S vaccine versus placebo. The receptors shown here come from a person aged 18-65 years who received the Ad26.COV2.S COVID-19 vaccine or a placebo.

CDR3 DNA: TGTGCCAGCAGTTTGGGGCGGACCCAAGCGGAGACCCAGTACTTC. Protein sequence: CASSLGRTQAETQYF. The chain combines TRBV28 with TRBJ2-5, with a possible D match to TRBD1 (5 bases). The V and J ends lost 3 bases and 5 bases respectively, with 16 bases between them. The CDR3 extends over 15 amino acids. The germline CDR1 and CDR2 sequences are MDHEN and SYDVKM.

Points on this clone: The sample contains more than one DNA sequence encoding this CDR3. The chain recombines TRBV6-5 with TRBJ2-1; D might be TRBD2 (6 bases). CDR1 is MNHEY, CDR2 SVGAGI, per germline. This CDR3 is 14 amino acids long. V was pared by 1 base and J by 7 bases, with 11 bases between. The CDR3 DNA reads TGTGCCAGCAGTTACTACAGGACTACAAATGAGCAGTTCTTC. It specifies CASSYYRTTNEQFF.

The chain carries TRBV18 and TRBJ1-4; 7 bases are a match to TRBD1. CDR1 is KGHSH, CDR2 LQKENI, per germline. CDR3 length equals 18 residues. J gave up 7 bases and V 0 bases, and 14 bases lay outside the gene matches. In DNA form, the CDR3 reads TGTGCCAGCTCACCACCGGTAGGGGGCGGCCCTTGGGGTGAAAAACTGTTTTTT. This gives the protein CASSPPVGGGPWGEKLFF.

The chain is built from TRBV28 and TRBJ1-2, with D unresolved. V was cut by 5 bases and J by 5 bases, with 9 bases left in between. This CDR3 is built from 12 residues. Looked up from germline, CDR1 is MDHEN and CDR2 is SYDVKM. CDR3: CASSLGRYGYTF. The CDR3 coding sequence is TGTGCCAGCAGTCTGGGGAGGTATGGCTACACCTTC.

The V gene is TRBV30, the J gene TRBJ2-7; D possibly corresponds to TRBD1 (5 bases). The CDR3 runs to 12 residues. Germline loops: CDR1 GTSNPN, CDR2 SVGIG (reference sequence). Trimming removed 4 bases from V and 1 base from J, with 8 bases in between. For the CDR3, the DNA is TGTGCCTGGAATACAGGTTCCTACGAGCAGTACTTC. Its translation: CAWNTGSYEQYF.

This clone has only one observation. This sequence joins TRBV3-1 (or the pseudogene TRBV3-2) and TRBJ2-4; 12 nucleotides align to TRBD2. Germline trimming cut 6 bases from V and 5 bases from J; bases unmatched to any gene: 5. CDR1 is LGHDT, CDR2 YNNKEL, per germline (reference sequence). This CDR3 is 15 amino acids long. The CDR3 here is CASSRLAGEENIQYF. CDR3 nucleotides: TGTGCCAGCAGTAGACTAGCGGGAGAGGAAAACATTCAGTACTTC.

The chain's CDR3 is CASSLSSGSYEQYF. The CDR3 DNA follows: TGTGCCAGCAGCTTAAGTAGCGGGAGCTACGAGCAGTACTTC. V usage is TRBV7-3 and J usage is TRBJ2-7, with 9 bases that match TRBD2. The V segment lost 1 base and the J segment 3 bases; nucleotides outside the gene matches: 1. CDR1 and CDR2 from the germline V gene are SGHTA and FQGTGA. CDR3 length: 14 amino acids.

The chain joins TRBV24-1 to TRBJ2-3; possibly TRBD1 for D (7 bases). The CDR3 contains 15 residues. V was cut by 2 bases and J by 6 bases, with 14 bases left in between. Germline loops: CDR1 KGHDR, CDR2 SFDVKD. The CDR3 sequence is CATSDSQGGMDTQYF. CDR3 sequence (DNA): TGTGCCACCAGTGATTCTCAGGGGGGAATGGATACGCAGTATTTT.

The CDR3: CSARAPKDRGNEQFF. The CDR3 bases are TGCAGCGCGAGGGCCCCCAAGGACAGGGGCAATGAGCAGTTCTTC. The chain links TRBV29-1 to TRBJ2-1; TRBD1 aligns across 9 bases. CDR1 and CDR2 (germline): SQVTM, ANQGSEA. The CDR3 has 15 amino acids. After removal of 7 bases from V and 6 bases from J, the junction contained 13 bases not matched to a gene.

V usage is TRBV5-1 and J usage is TRBJ2-7; perhaps TRBD1 as D (6 bases). CDR3 length: 14 amino acids. V was cut by 4 bases and J by 3 bases, with 14 bases left in between. The germline V gene encodes CDR1 SGHRS and CDR2 YFSETQ. The CDR3 coding sequence is TGCGCCAGCAGCCCCAGGGGCGGACACTACGAGCAGTACTTC. It translates to CASSPRGGHYEQYF.